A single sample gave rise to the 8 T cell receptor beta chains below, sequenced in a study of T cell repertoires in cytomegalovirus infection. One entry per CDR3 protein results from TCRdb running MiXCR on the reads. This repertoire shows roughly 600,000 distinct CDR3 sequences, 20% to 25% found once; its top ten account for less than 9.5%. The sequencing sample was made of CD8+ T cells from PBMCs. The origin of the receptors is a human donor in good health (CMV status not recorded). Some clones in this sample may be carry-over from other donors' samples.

In DNA, the CDR3 is TGTGCCAGCAGTTCCCGGACAGGGTCCGAGCAGTACGTC. Protein: CASSSRTGSEQYV. V usage is TRBV28 and J usage is TRBJ2-7; 8 bases agree with TRBD1. The V gene's germline CDR1 is MDHEN and CDR2 SYDVKM. V lost 4 bases to trimming and J lost 6 bases; unmatched junction nucleotides: 5. This CDR3 has 13 amino acids.

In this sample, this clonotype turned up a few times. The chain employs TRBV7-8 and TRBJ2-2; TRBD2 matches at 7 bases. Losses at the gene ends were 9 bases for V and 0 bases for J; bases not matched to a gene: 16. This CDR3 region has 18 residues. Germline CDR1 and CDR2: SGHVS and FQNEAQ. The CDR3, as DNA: TGTGCCAGTGATCCGGGAGGTTACTTATACGCGAACACCGGGGAGCTGTTTTTT. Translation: CASDPGGYLYANTGELFF.

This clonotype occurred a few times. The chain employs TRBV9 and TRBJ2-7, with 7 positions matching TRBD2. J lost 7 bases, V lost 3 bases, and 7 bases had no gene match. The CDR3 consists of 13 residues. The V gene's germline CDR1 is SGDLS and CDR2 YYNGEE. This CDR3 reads CASSAGTTGEQYV. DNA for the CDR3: TGTGCCAGCAGCGCCGGGACTACGGGGGAGCAGTACGTC.

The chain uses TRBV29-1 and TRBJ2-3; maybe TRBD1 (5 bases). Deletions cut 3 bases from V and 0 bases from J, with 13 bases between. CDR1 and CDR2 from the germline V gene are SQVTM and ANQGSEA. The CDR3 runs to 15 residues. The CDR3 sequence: CSVERQGTSTDTQYF. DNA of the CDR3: TGCAGCGTTGAGCGGCAGGGTACGAGCACAGATACGCAGTATTTT.

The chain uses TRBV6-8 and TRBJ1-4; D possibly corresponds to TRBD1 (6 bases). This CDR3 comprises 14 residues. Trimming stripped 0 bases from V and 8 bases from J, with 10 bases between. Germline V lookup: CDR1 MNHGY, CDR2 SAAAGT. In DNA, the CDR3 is TGTGCCAGCAGTTACTCAAGTACAGGGGAAAAACTGTTTTTT. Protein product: CASSYSSTGEKLFF.

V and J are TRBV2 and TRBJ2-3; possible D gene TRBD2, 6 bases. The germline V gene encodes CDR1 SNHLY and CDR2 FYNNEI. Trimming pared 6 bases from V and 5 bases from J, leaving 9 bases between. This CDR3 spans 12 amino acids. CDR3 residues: CASRGGIDTQYF. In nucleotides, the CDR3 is TGTGCCAGCAGGGGCGGGATAGATACGCAGTATTTT.

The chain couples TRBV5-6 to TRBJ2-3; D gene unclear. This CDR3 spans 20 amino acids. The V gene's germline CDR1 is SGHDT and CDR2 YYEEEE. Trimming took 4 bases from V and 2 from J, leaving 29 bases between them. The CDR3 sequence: CASSPATPHATDASTDTQYF. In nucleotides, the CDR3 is TGTGCCAGCAGCCCGGCAACCCCCCACGCGACGGACGCCTCCACAGATACGCAGTATTTT. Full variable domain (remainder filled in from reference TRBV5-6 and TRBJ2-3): DAGVTQSPTHLIKTRGQQVTLRCSPKSGHDTVSWYQQALGQGPQFIFQYYEEEERQRGNFPDRFSGHQFPNYSSELNVNALLLGDSALYLCASSPATPHATDASTDTQYFGPGTRLTVL.

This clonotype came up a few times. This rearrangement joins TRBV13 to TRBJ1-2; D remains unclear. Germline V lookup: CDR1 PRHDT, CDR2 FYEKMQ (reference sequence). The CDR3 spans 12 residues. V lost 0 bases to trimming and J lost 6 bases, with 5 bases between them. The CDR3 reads CASSLGRNGYTF. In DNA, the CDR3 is TGTGCCAGCAGCTTAGGCCGTAATGGCTACACCTTC.